Below, 3 T cell receptor beta chains from the same sample are listed, as sequenced in a study of response to subunit inactivated influenza vaccine. TCRdb re-called the RT-PCR reads with MiXCR, one entry per CDR3 protein. The sample shows about 780,000 distinct CDR3 sequences, approximately 17% of them seen only once. The input for sequencing was PBMCs from blood, taken roughly 5 days after vaccination. The receptors originated from a man aged 50 to 60 who received an inactivated influenza vaccine.

This clonotype turned up a few times. The V and J genes are TRBV20-1 and TRBJ1-6, with D possibly being TRBD1 (6 bases). The CDR3 spans 16 residues. Trimming pared 4 bases from V and 3 bases from J, leaving 16 bases between. Germline V CDR1 and CDR2: DFQATT, SNEGSKA (reference sequence). Here the CDR3 DNA reads TGCAGTGCTACACCAAGCGTCAGGGGCTATAATTCACCCCTCCACTTT. This translates into CSATPSVRGYNSPLHF.

The rearrangement joins TRBV12-3 or TRBV12-4 to TRBJ1-1; 8 nucleotides agree with TRBD1. Trimming cost V 4 bases and J 6 bases; bases outside gene matches: 13. CDR3 size: 16 residues. CDR3 sequence (DNA): TGTGCCAGCAGTTCCACCGCAGGACAGGGTCACGCTGAAGCTTTCTTT. It encodes CASSSTAGQGHAEAFF.

The chain uses TRBV6-2 or TRBV6-3 and TRBJ1-1; 8 bases fit TRBD1. The CDR3 contains 14 residues. Per the germline V gene, CDR1 is MNHEY and CDR2 is SVGEGT. V trimming: 7 bases; J trimming: 5 bases; junction bases outside the gene matches: 9. The CDR3 DNA is TGTGCCAGCAAAAGGACAGGGAGGGCAACTGAAGCTTTCTTT. It encodes CASKRTGRATEAFF.